This passage covers 32 T cell receptor beta chains from one sample sequenced in a study of blood T cell repertoires in COVID-19. The method was immunoSEQ multiplex PCR; TCRdb's version includes in-frame clones alone and lacks a portion of them. The sample shows over 300,000 clones, roughly 85% of them seen only once. Material for sequencing was peripheral blood. The receptor set was obtained from a human donor in a cohort sampled during active COVID-19.

CDR3 DNA sequence: TGTGCCAGCAGCCAAGAGTCCCGGGGGGGTAGGTTAGAGACCCAGTACTTC. Residues: CASSQESRGGRLETQYF. V gene TRBV3-1 (or the pseudogene TRBV3-2) combines with J gene TRBJ2-5; TRBD2 aligns across 8 bases. The CDR3 consists of 17 residues. V trimming: 0 bases; J trimming: 4 bases; junction bases outside the gene matches: 10. From germline, CDR1 is LGHDT and CDR2 YNNKEL (reference sequence).

This clone appeared a single time. The gene calls are TRBV7-9 and TRBJ1-1, with TRBD1 identical over 12 bases. The CDR3 is 14 amino acids. The V segment lost 5 bases and the J segment 10 bases; nucleotides outside the gene matches: 8. Per germline, CDR1 SEHNR and CDR2 FQNEAQ (reference sequence). The CDR3 here is CASSPRDRGRGAFF. The CDR3, as DNA: TGTGCCAGCAGCCCCCGGGACAGGGGGCGCGGAGCTTTCTTT.

The chain recombines TRBV24-1 with TRBJ1-5; D gene uncertain. V lost 4 bases to trimming and J lost 3 bases, with 9 bases between them. This CDR3 comprises 14 residues. CDR1 and CDR2 from the germline V gene are KGHDR and SFDVKD. The DNA of the CDR3 is TGTGCCACCAGTGAAGCAGGTATCAATCAGCCCCAGCATTTT. Translating gives CATSEAGINQPQHF.

The chain employs TRBV5-4 and TRBJ2-7; TRBD1 agrees at 8 bases. The J segment lost 0 bases and the V segment lost 4 bases, leaving 6 bases of the junction unmatched. CDR1 is SGHNT, CDR2 YYREEE, per germline (reference sequence). The CDR3 contains 15 residues. Written as DNA, the CDR3 is TGTGCCAGCAGCCCCGGACAGGGAATCTCCTACGAGCAGTACTTC. The encoded protein is CASSPGQGISYEQYF.

This rearrangement joins TRBV6-5 to TRBJ1-1; TRBD1 might be the D (5 bases). V was clipped by 7 bases and J by 7 bases, with 10 bases between them. The CDR3 loop spans 11 amino acids. Germline assignment: CDR1 MNHEY and CDR2 SVGAGI. The CDR3 bases are TGTGCCAGCATAACAGGAATTGAAGCTTTCTTT. Translation: CASITGIEAFF.

This chain links TRBV10-3 with TRBJ1-3, with D possibly matching TRBD1 (6 bases). This CDR3 is built from 14 residues. CDR1 is ENHRY, CDR2 SYGVKD, per germline. Trimming left V 2 bases short and J 3 bases short, with 8 bases between. The CDR3 here is CAISETGIGNTIYF. Written as DNA, the CDR3 is TGTGCCATCAGTGAGACAGGGATTGGAAACACCATATATTTT.

The V gene is TRBV11-3, the J gene TRBJ1-2, with D possibly matching TRBD1 (6 bases). Deletions cut 0 bases from V and 4 bases from J, with 15 bases between. Per the germline V gene, CDR1 is SGHNT and CDR2 is YENEEA. The CDR3 extends over 16 amino acids. This CDR3 reads CASSLDHRVCTYGYTF. The CDR3, as DNA: TGTGCCAGCAGCTTAGATCACAGGGTGTGTACCTATGGCTACACCTTC.

The chain carries TRBV30 and TRBJ1-6, with a weak D call TRBD1 (6 bases). Germline CDR1 reads GTSNPN; CDR2 reads SVGIG (reference sequence). V dropped 2 bases and J dropped 0 bases, with 14 bases sitting between them. The CDR3 is 17 residues long. The DNA for the CDR3 is TGTGCCTGGAGTAGGGGACACCTGAGCTCCTATAATTCACCCCTCCACTTT. It yields the protein CAWSRGHLSSYNSPLHF.

This chain connects TRBV21-1 to TRBJ2-3; the D call in the table, TRBD1, was not verified against the DNA. TRBV21-1 represents a pseudogene. This CDR3 contains 16 residues. The CDR3 loop is CASSAKQGPRLDTQYF. The CDR3 coding sequence is TGTGCCAGCAGCGCAAAACAGGGGCCCCGTTTGGATACGCAGTATTTT.

The rearrangement joins TRBV2 to TRBJ1-5, with D perhaps TRBD1 (5 bases). The germline CDR1 and CDR2 sequences are SNHLY and FYNNEI. Trimming removed 0 bases from V and 3 bases from J, with 15 bases in between. This CDR3 has 17 amino acids. The CDR3 loop reads CASSEAITGPLNQPQHF. The CDR3 DNA sequence: TGTGCCAGCAGTGAAGCTATAACAGGACCCCTCAATCAGCCCCAGCATTTT.

V gene TRBV19 combines with J gene TRBJ1-5; D perhaps matches TRBD1 (6 bases). This CDR3 is built from 16 residues. Trimming took off 3 bases at V and 5 bases at J, with 17 bases between the two ends. The germline V gene encodes CDR1 LNHDA and CDR2 SQIVND (reference sequence). As DNA, the CDR3 is TGTGCCAGTAGTATTGGGGGGGGGCGTTTGGATCAGCCCCAGCATTTT. Translated: CASSIGGGRLDQPQHF.

The genes are TRBV5-1 and TRBJ1-2; D is undetermined. Trimming removed 0 bases from V and 8 bases from J, with 11 bases in between. The CDR3 spans 13 residues. Germline V lookup: CDR1 SGHRS, CDR2 YFSETQ. The chain's CDR3 is CASSLEAGVGYTF. The CDR3 nucleotides are TGCGCCAGCAGCTTGGAAGCCGGGGTAGGCTACACCTTC.

The chain has TRBV10-1 and TRBJ1-5; TRBD1 is a possible D gene (5 bases). Per germline, CDR1 WNHNN and CDR2 SYGVQD (reference sequence). V shed 6 bases and J shed 4 bases, with 13 bases lying between them. The CDR3 sequence is 14 residues long. The CDR3 region is CASRGAKPNQPQHF. CDR3 DNA sequence: TGCGCCAGCAGAGGGGCCAAACCGAATCAGCCCCAGCATTTT.

The CDR3 DNA follows: TGTGCCAGCAGCCCCGGACAGGGGGGGGAAGCTTTCTTT. Translation gives CASSPGQGGEAFF. This chain links TRBV6-5 with TRBJ1-1; TRBD1 matches at 10 bases. The CDR3 sequence is 13 residues long. The V segment lost 6 bases and the J segment 8 bases; nucleotides outside the gene matches: 6. Per germline, CDR1 MNHEY and CDR2 SVGAGI.

This sequence joins TRBV7-2 and TRBJ1-2; 8 bases agree with TRBD1. Looked up from germline, CDR1 is SGHTA and CDR2 is FQGNSA. The CDR3 has 15 residues. The V gene end was trimmed by 2 bases and the J gene end by 2 bases; junction bases not matched to a gene: 4. CDR3 amino acids: CASSLHGDRNYGYTF. For the CDR3, the DNA is TGTGCCAGCAGCTTACACGGGGACAGGAACTATGGCTACACCTTC.

CDR3 in amino acids: CASSQPPIRVADTQYF. In nucleotides, the CDR3 is TGCGCCAGCAGCCAACCCCCCATCCGGGTGGCAGATACGCAGTATTTT. The rearrangement links TRBV4-1 to TRBJ2-3; D uncertain. The V end was cut by 2 bases, the J end by 4 bases, with 16 bases between. Germline CDR1 MGHRA, CDR2 YSYEKL. The CDR3 is 16 amino acids.

DNA of the CDR3: TGTGCCACCAGCAGAGCCGGGTCCTACACTGAAGCTTTCTTT. The encoded protein is CATSRAGSYTEAFF. V and J are TRBV15 and TRBJ1-1; D gene uncertain. The V gene lost 1 base and the J gene lost 3 bases, with 9 bases spanning the gap. CDR1 is LNHNV, CDR2 YYDKDF, per germline (reference sequence). CDR3 size: 14 residues.

The J gene is TRBJ1-1, the V gene TRBV5-6; 9 bases are a match to TRBD1. CDR1 SGHDT and CDR2 YYEEEE come from the germline V gene. The CDR3 loop spans 17 amino acids. V was clipped by 2 bases and J by 8 bases; unmatched bases: 16. This chain's CDR3 is CASSFLSNRDRVREAFF. CDR3 nucleotide sequence: TGTGCCAGCAGCTTTTTGTCGAACCGGGACAGGGTAAGGGAAGCTTTCTTT.

This chain links TRBV18 with TRBJ1-1, with D perhaps TRBD1 (5 bases). Trimming removed 0 bases at V and 7 bases at J, with 12 bases between. The length of the CDR3 is 14 residues. CDR1 and CDR2 (germline): KGHSH, LQKENI. The CDR3 is CASSPPRGLIEAFF. DNA for the CDR3: TGTGCCAGCTCACCACCAAGGGGCCTTATTGAAGCTTTCTTT.

In the case of this clone: This same CDR3 is encoded by further DNA sequences in the sample. The V gene is TRBV30, the J gene TRBJ2-1; possible D gene TRBD2, 7 bases. CDR1 GTSNPN and CDR2 SVGIG come from the germline V gene (reference sequence). There are 13 residues in the CDR3. The V end lost 4 bases, the J end lost 7 bases, and 14 bases lay between the germline ends. The CDR3 is CAWTRGARNEQFF. CDR3 in DNA: TGTGCCTGGACTCGGGGGGCCAGGAATGAGCAGTTCTTC.

The V call is TRBV5-1, the J call TRBJ2-5, with D possibly matching TRBD1 (5 bases). In germline, CDR1 is SGHRS, CDR2 YFSETQ. The ends were cut back, 2 bases at V and 3 bases at J, with 11 bases in the middle. The CDR3 consists of 14 residues. The CDR3 DNA follows: TGCGCCAGCAGCTTAGGGGCGGTTAAAGAGACCCAGTACTTC. It is translated as CASSLGAVKETQYF.

In nucleotides, the CDR3 is TGCAGTGCTAGTCGGACTAGCGGGGGGTTAACAGATACGCAGTATTTT. Protein: CSASRTSGGLTDTQYF. The V call is TRBV20-1, the J call TRBJ2-3, with 14 bases aligning to TRBD2. Germline values: CDR1 DFQATT, CDR2 SNEGSKA (reference sequence). The J segment lost 3 bases and the V segment lost 3 bases, leaving 5 bases of the junction unmatched. The CDR3 totals 16 residues.

The V and J genes are TRBV30 and TRBJ2-7; TRBD1 matches 11 bases. J gave up 4 bases and V 4 bases, and 6 bases lay outside the gene matches. This CDR3 is 14 amino acids long. Germline CDR1 reads GTSNPN; CDR2 reads SVGIG (reference sequence). The CDR3 protein is CAWTPGTGGYEQYF. CDR3 nucleotides: TGTGCCTGGACCCCCGGGACAGGGGGTTACGAGCAGTACTTC.

The rearrangement uses TRBV10-2 and TRBJ2-1; D perhaps matches TRBD2 (6 bases). V was pared by 10 bases and J by 4 bases, with 17 bases between. This CDR3 contains 14 residues. The germline CDR1 and CDR2 sequences are WSHSY and SAAADI. CDR3 protein: CATSSGLTYNEQFF. The CDR3, as DNA: TGCGCCACTTCGTCGGGACTGACGTACAATGAGCAGTTCTTC.

The rearrangement links TRBV5-5 to TRBJ2-7; D may be TRBD2 (5 bases). This CDR3 region has 14 residues. The V gene lost 0 bases and the J gene lost 1 base, with 8 bases spanning the gap. CDR1 and CDR2 (germline): SGHKS, YYEKEE (reference sequence). The CDR3 spells CASSLAGGSYEQYF. The CDR3 DNA sequence: TGTGCCAGCAGCTTGGCAGGCGGGTCCTACGAGCAGTACTTC. The whole variable domain, remainder taken from reference TRBV5-5 and TRBJ2-7, is DAGVTQSPTHLIKTRGQQVTLRCSPISGHKSVSWYQQVLGQGPQFIFQYYEKEERGRGNFPDRFSARQFPNYSSELNVNALLLGDSALYLCASSLAGGSYEQYFGPGTRLTVT.

This clone was observed a handful of times. CDR3 sequence: CASSIGGQGHGYTF. As DNA, the CDR3 is TGTGCCAGTAGTATAGGGGGACAGGGTCATGGCTACACCTTC. V usage is TRBV19 and J usage is TRBJ1-2; TRBD1 agrees at 9 bases. Losses at the gene ends were 1 base for V and 6 bases for J; bases not matched to a gene: 3. The CDR3 consists of 14 residues. The germline gives CDR1 LNHDA, CDR2 SQIVND (reference sequence).

V gene TRBV29-1 combines with J gene TRBJ2-3; the D gene is possibly TRBD1 (5 bases). Germline CDR1 SQVTM, CDR2 ANQGSEA. CDR3 length: 13 residues. Trimming removed 4 bases at V and 5 bases at J, with 13 bases between. The CDR3 coding sequence is TGCAGCGTTGCTGGCCTTAGGGGAGATACGCAGTATTTT. Translating it yields CSVAGLRGDTQYF.

CDR3 sequence (DNA): TGCGCCAGCAGCTTGGAGGGGCGGGGGACCTACGAGCAGTACTTC. Translated, it gives CASSLEGRGTYEQYF. The rearrangement links TRBV5-1 to TRBJ2-7, with TRBD2 matching 7 bases. Germline CDR1 SGHRS, CDR2 YFSETQ. The CDR3 totals 15 residues. The V and J ends lost 0 bases and 2 bases, in that order; junction bases with no gene match: 5.

This clone was observed a single time. This chain joins TRBV29-1 and TRBJ2-7; 8 nucleotides match TRBD1. Germline assignment: CDR1 SQVTM and CDR2 ANQGSEA. CDR3 length: 12 amino acids. The ends lost 3 bases at V and 3 bases at J; junction bases unmatched: 1. Here the CDR3 reads CSVEGTGYEQYF. The CDR3 nucleotides are TGCAGCGTTGAGGGGACAGGCTACGAGCAGTACTTC.

The V gene is TRBV24-1, the J gene TRBJ2-3, with 9 nucleotides matching TRBD2. This CDR3 spans 17 amino acids. J lost 1 base, V lost 7 bases, and 11 bases had no gene match. The germline V gene has CDR1 KGHDR and CDR2 SFDVKD. This CDR3 is CATSRSGGGGGTDTQYF. Written as DNA, the CDR3 is TGTGCCACCAGCCGGTCTGGCGGGGGGGGTGGCACAGATACGCAGTATTTT.

The genes are TRBV7-9 and TRBJ2-1; 8 bases agree with TRBD1. The CDR3 contains 15 residues. Germline assignment: CDR1 SEHNR and CDR2 FQNEAQ (reference sequence). V gave up 7 bases and J gave up 6 bases; unmatched junction bases: 11. Written as DNA, the CDR3 is TGTGCCAGCAACACCAGGGGGCGCGTTGGCAATGAGCAGTTCTTC. Protein product: CASNTRGRVGNEQFF.

The chain uses TRBV7-9 and TRBJ2-2, with D possibly matching TRBD2 (5 bases). The CDR3 consists of 13 residues. The V gene lost 4 bases and the J gene lost 5 bases, with 8 bases spanning the gap. Germline CDR1 is SEHNR and CDR2 is FQNEAQ (reference sequence). The DNA of the CDR3 is TGTGCCAGCAGCTCGAGGGAGACCGGGGAGCTGTTTTTT. It encodes CASSSRETGELFF.